Following are 14 T cell receptor beta chains from one sample sequenced in a study of T cells in localized non-small cell lung cancer. Produced via immunoSEQ multiplex PCR; TCRdb's table is partial and in-frame only. The repertoire holds under 6,000 clones, 84% seen once, with 50% to 75% in the top ten. Specimen: peripheral blood mononuclear cells, collected before any cancer treatment. Every receptor here comes from a female donor at least 60 years old with stage II lung adenocarcinoma.

This chain uses TRBV5-6 with TRBJ2-1, with D perhaps matching TRBD2 (6 bases). Trimming stripped 4 bases from V and 8 bases from J, with 22 bases between. Germline-derived CDR1 and CDR2 are SGHDT and YYEEEE. The CDR3 is 16 amino acids. The CDR3 DNA reads as TGTGCCAGCAGCCTGACCCGGGGGATCCCAAATGATGAGCAGTTCTTC. Translation: CASSLTRGIPNDEQFF.

There are a few counts of this clone. The V and J genes are TRBV6-1 and TRBJ1-5; a possible D gene is TRBD1 (5 bases). Per the germline V gene, CDR1 is MNHNS and CDR2 is SASEGT. Trimming stripped 4 bases from V and 6 bases from J, with 13 bases between. The CDR3 sequence is 14 residues long. The CDR3 DNA is TGTGCCAGCAGTGTTGGAGGGGAGTTTCAGCCCCAGCATTTT. Its translation is CASSVGGEFQPQHF.

V and J are TRBV6-1 and TRBJ1-6, with no clear D. Germline-derived CDR1 and CDR2 are MNHNS and SASEGT. V was pared by 1 base and J by 10 bases, with 11 bases between. This CDR3 comprises 14 residues. CDR3 DNA sequence: TGTGCCAGCAGTGAAGGTCAGGAAAACTCACCCCTCCACTTT. Translating it yields CASSEGQENSPLHF.

CDR3 protein: CSVDTGNYGYTF. As DNA, the CDR3 is TGCAGCGTTGACACAGGCAACTATGGCTACACCTTC. This chain links TRBV29-1 with TRBJ1-2; tentative D call: TRBD1 (5 bases). Germline-derived CDR1 and CDR2 are SQVTM and ANQGSEA. V lost 3 bases, J lost 2 bases, and 7 bases lay in between. There are 12 residues in the CDR3. The entire variable domain, with the rest obtained from reference TRBV29-1 and TRBJ1-2, is as follows: SAVISQKPSRDICQRGTSLTIQCQVDSQVTMMFWYRQQPGQSLTLIATANQGSEATYESGFVIDKFPISRPNLTFSTLTVSNMSPEDSSIYLCSVDTGNYGYTFGSGTRLTVV.

The rearrangement links TRBV28 to TRBJ1-4, with 7 nucleotides matching TRBD1. In germline, CDR1 is MDHEN, CDR2 SYDVKM. V was clipped by 3 bases and J by 8 bases; unmatched bases: 6. This CDR3 is built from 14 residues. Here the CDR3 reads CASSLAGGVEKLFF. CDR3 in DNA: TGTGCCAGCAGTTTGGCAGGGGGGGTGGAAAAACTGTTTTTT. Full variable domain (missing parts from reference TRBV28 and TRBJ1-4): DVKVTQSSRYLVKRTGEKVFLECVQDMDHENMFWYRQDPGLGLRLIYFSYDVKMKEKGDIPEGYSVSREKKERFSLILESASTNQTSMYLCASSLAGGVEKLFFGSGTQLSVL.

The chain links TRBV2 to TRBJ2-1, with D possibly TRBD2 on 6 matching bases. Trimming removed 5 bases at V and 1 base at J, with 9 bases between. The CDR3 is 14 amino acids. Germline V gives CDR1 SNHLY, CDR2 FYNNEI. DNA of the CDR3: TGTGCCAGCAGTCCTGGGACTTCCTACAATGAGCAGTTCTTC. Protein product: CASSPGTSYNEQFF.

V is TRBV5-4 and J is TRBJ1-4; a weak D match, TRBD1 (5 bases). With 4 bases removed from V and 7 bases from J, the gap between germline ends came to 23 bases. Germline V gene lookup returns CDR1 SGHNT and CDR2 YYREEE (reference sequence). CDR3 length: 17 amino acids. Written as DNA, the CDR3 is TGTGCCAGCAGCCACGCGCCCCAGACCGGGGGAAGTGAAAAACTGTTTTTT. Its translation: CASSHAPQTGGSEKLFF. Looking up the rest from reference TRBV5-4 and TRBJ1-4 gives the full variable domain: ETGVTQSPTHLIKTRGQQVTLRCSSQSGHNTVSWYQQALGQGPQFIFQYYREEENGRGNFPPRFSGLQFPNYSSELNVNALELDDSALYLCASSHAPQTGGSEKLFFGSGTQLSVL.

The rearrangement links TRBV6-5 to TRBJ2-3, with 7 nucleotides matching TRBD2. This CDR3 is built from 13 residues. The V segment lost 2 bases and the J segment 6 bases; nucleotides outside the gene matches: 2. Germline CDR1 and CDR2: MNHEY and SVGAGI. The CDR3 spells CASSYGRGDTQYF. As DNA, the CDR3 is TGTGCCAGCAGTTACGGGCGGGGGGATACGCAGTATTTT.

V is TRBV2 and J is TRBJ2-7; the D gene is possibly TRBD1 (6 bases). The V gene lost 7 bases and the J gene lost 0 bases, with 19 bases spanning the gap. Germline V lookup: CDR1 SNHLY, CDR2 FYNNEI. The CDR3 covers 16 residues. CDR3 region: CASTLDQWTASYEQYF. The DNA for the CDR3 is TGTGCCAGCACTCTAGACCAATGGACAGCCTCCTACGAGCAGTACTTC.

The gene calls are TRBV23-1 and TRBJ1-1, with D perhaps TRBD1 (5 bases). TRBV23-1 is an ORF, with its function uncertain. V was shortened by 6 bases and J by 3 bases, with 8 bases between the two germline ends. This CDR3 region has 12 residues. The CDR3 loop is CASRGPDTEAFF. CDR3 in DNA: TGCGCCAGCAGGGGACCCGACACTGAAGCTTTCTTT.

This sequence joins TRBV4-1 and TRBJ1-5; D might be TRBD1 (6 bases). This CDR3 comprises 18 residues. The germline CDR1 and CDR2 sequences are MGHRA and YSYEKL. V was pared by 1 base and J by 1 base, with 17 bases between. CDR3: CASSQVARGYESNQPQHF. The CDR3 bases are TGCGCCAGCAGCCAAGTGGCCAGGGGATACGAGAGCAATCAGCCCCAGCATTTT.

The chain is built from TRBV29-1 and TRBJ2-2, with D possibly matching TRBD1 (6 bases). V dropped 7 bases and J dropped 1 base, with 10 bases sitting between them. The length of the CDR3 is 13 residues. CDR1 is SQVTM and CDR2 is ANQGSEA in the germline V gene. The CDR3 nucleotides read TGCAGCGCCTCGACAGGGAACACCGGGGAGCTGTTTTTT. This codes for CSASTGNTGELFF.

The chain combines TRBV5-1 with TRBJ2-2; no reliable D call. With 0 bases removed from V and 1 base from J, the gap between germline ends came to 4 bases. The CDR3 spans 14 residues. CDR1 and CDR2 from the germline V gene are SGHRS and YFSETQ. The CDR3 reads CASSLEQNTGELFF. In DNA form, the CDR3 reads TGCGCCAGCAGCTTGGAACAGAACACCGGGGAGCTGTTTTTT.

This clone appeared once. This sequence joins TRBV7-3 and TRBJ1-1, with D tentatively TRBD1 (6 bases). Germline V gene sequence: CDR1 SGHTA, CDR2 FQGTGA. This CDR3 region has 13 residues. V was clipped by 4 bases and J by 1 base, with 7 bases between them. The CDR3 coding sequence is TGTGCCAGCAGCTCGACAGGGAACACTGAAGCTTTCTTT. As protein: CASSSTGNTEAFF.